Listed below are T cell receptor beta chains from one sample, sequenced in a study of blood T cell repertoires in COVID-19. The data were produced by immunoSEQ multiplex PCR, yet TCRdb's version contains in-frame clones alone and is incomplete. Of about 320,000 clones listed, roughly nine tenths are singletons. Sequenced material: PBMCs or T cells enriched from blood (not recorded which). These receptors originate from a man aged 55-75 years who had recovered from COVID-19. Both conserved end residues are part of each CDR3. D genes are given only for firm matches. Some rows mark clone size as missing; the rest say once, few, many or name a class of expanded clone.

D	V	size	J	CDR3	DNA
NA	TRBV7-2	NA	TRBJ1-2	CASSTGGVGYGYTF	TGTGCCAGCAGCACTGGCGGGGTAGGATATGGCTACACCTTC
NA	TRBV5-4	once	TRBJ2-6	CASSLVGISGANVLTF	TGTGCCAGCAGCTTGGTCGGGATCTCTGGGGCCAACGTCCTGACTTTC
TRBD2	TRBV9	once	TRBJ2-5	CASSGGRLAGVETQYF	TGTGCCAGCAGCGGAGGGCGACTAGCGGGAGTAGAGACCCAGTACTTC
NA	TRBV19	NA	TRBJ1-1	CAVLNRMNTEAFF	TGTGCCGTCTTAAATAGAATGAACACTGAAGCTTTCTTT
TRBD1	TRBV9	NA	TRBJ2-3	CASSVAGRGPWTDTQYF	TGTGCCAGCAGCGTAGCGGGTAGGGGGCCGTGGACAGATACGCAGTATTTT
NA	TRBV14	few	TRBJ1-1	CASSQESRGSTEAFF	TGTGCCAGCAGCCAAGAATCCCGGGGGAGCACTGAAGCTTTCTTT
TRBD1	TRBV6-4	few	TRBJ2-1	CASSDPGRGFNEQFF	TGTGCCAGCAGTGACCCTGGCAGGGGGTTCAATGAGCAGTTCTTC
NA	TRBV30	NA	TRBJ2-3	CAWTDRGGSTDTQYF	TGTGCCTGGACCGACAGGGGAGGGAGCACAGATACGCAGTATTTT
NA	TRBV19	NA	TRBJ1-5	CASSTQGRRNQPQHF	TGTGCCAGTAGTACCCAGGGCAGGCGCAATCAGCCCCAGCATTTT
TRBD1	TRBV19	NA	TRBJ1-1	CARRFRQGITEAFF	TGTGCCAGGAGGTTTAGACAGGGGATTACTGAAGCTTTCTTT
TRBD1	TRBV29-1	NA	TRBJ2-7	CSAGTGDSYEQYF	TGCAGCGCCGGGACAGGTGACTCCTACGAGCAGTACTTC
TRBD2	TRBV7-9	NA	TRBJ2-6	CASSSRGRPISGANVLTF	TGTGCCAGCAGCTCGCGCGGGAGGCCAATCTCTGGGGCCAACGTCCTGACTTTC
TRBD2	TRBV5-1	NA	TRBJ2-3	CASSQAGGNTDTQYF	TGCGCCAGCAGTCAAGCGGGAGGTAACACAGATACGCAGTATTTT
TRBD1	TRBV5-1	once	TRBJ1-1	CASSDLSGGAFF	TGCGCCAGCAGCGACCTTTCAGGGGGAGCTTTCTTT
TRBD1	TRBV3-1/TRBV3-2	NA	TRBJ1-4	CASSQSTGKNEKLFF	TGTGCCAGCAGCCAATCGACAGGGAAAAATGAAAAACTGTTTTTT
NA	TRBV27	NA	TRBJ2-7	CASSLSVGVLSYEQYF	TGTGCCAGCAGTTTATCGGTGGGAGTCCTTTCCTACGAGCAGTACTTC
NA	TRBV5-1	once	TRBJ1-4	CASSLEATLREKLFF	TGCGCCAGCAGCTTGGAAGCTACGCTGCGGGAAAAACTGTTTTTT
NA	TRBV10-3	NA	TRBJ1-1	CAISVSQQLMNTEAFF	TGTGCCATCAGTGTCTCCCAACAACTAATGAACACTGAAGCTTTCTTT
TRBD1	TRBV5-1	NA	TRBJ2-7	CASSYTTGGYEQYF	TGCGCCAGCAGCTACACGACAGGGGGCTACGAGCAGTACTTC
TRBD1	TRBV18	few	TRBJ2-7	CASSLMGQGAYEQYF	TGTGCCAGCTCCCTAATGGGACAGGGGGCTTACGAGCAGTACTTC
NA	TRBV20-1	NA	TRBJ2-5	CSAIYKTQYF	TGCAGTGCTATCTATAAGACCCAGTACTTC
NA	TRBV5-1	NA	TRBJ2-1	CASSLERSSYNEQFF	TGCGCCAGCAGCTTGGAGAGGAGCTCCTACAATGAGCAGTTCTTC
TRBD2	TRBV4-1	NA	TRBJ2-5	CASSQGEGLETQYF	TGCGCCAGCAGCCAAGGGGAGGGTTTAGAGACCCAGTACTTC
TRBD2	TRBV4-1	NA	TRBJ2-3	CASSLSWGTSVPDTQYF	TGCGCCAGCAGCCTAAGTTGGGGGACTAGCGTCCCAGATACGCAGTATTTT
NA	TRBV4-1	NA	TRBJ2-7	CASSLTVTQTYEQYF	TGCGCCAGCAGCCTTACAGTGACACAGACCTACGAGCAGTACTTC
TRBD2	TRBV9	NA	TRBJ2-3	CASSTGLAGGQQRTDTQYF	TGTGCCAGCAGCACCGGACTAGCGGGAGGACAGCAACGCACAGATACGCAGTATTTT
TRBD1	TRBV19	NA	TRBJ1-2	CASSYGQGYYGYTF	TGTGCCAGTAGTTACGGACAGGGGTACTATGGCTACACCTTC
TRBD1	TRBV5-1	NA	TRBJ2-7	CASSLTGAEQYF	TGCGCCAGCAGCCTCACAGGGGCCGAGCAGTACTTC
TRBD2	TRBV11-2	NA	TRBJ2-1	CASSSRGVRTSGPLNEQFF	TGTGCCAGCAGCTCGAGAGGGGTACGGACTAGCGGGCCCCTCAATGAGCAGTTCTTC
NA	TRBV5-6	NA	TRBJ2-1	CASSLGRRFYNEQFF	TGTGCCAGCAGCTTGGGGAGACGGTTCTACAATGAGCAGTTCTTC
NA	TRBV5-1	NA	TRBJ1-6	CASSPPDNSPLHF	TGCGCCAGCAGTCCCCCTGATAATTCACCCCTCCACTTT
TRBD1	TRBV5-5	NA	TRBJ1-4	CASSLVDRGREKLFF	TGTGCCAGCAGCTTGGTGGACAGGGGTCGTGAAAAACTGTTTTTT
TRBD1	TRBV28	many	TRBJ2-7	CAIGQADWGGQYF	TGTGCCATCGGACAGGCCGACTGGGGTGGGCAGTACTTC
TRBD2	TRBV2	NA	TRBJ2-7	CASSASGRGYEQYF	TGTGCCAGCAGTGCCAGCGGGAGGGGCTACGAGCAGTACTTC
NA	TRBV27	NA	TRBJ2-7	CASSFTGSYEQYF	TGTGCCAGCAGTTTTACAGGGAGCTACGAGCAGTACTTC
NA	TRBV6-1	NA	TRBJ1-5	CASSDTGSNQPQHF	TGTGCCAGCAGTGACACAGGAAGCAATCAGCCCCAGCATTTT
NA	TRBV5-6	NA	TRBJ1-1	CASSWTLMNTEAFF	TGTGCCAGCAGCTGGACTCTTATGAACACTGAAGCTTTCTTT
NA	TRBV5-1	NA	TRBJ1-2	CASSPRTETNYGYTF	TGCGCCAGCAGCCCTAGGACAGAAACTAACTATGGCTACACCTTC
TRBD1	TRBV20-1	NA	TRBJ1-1	CSASGRQGNTEAFF	TGCAGTGCTAGTGGACGACAGGGTAACACTGAAGCTTTCTTT
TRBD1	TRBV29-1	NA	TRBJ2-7	CSVRQGSSYEQYF	TGCAGCGTGAGACAGGGAAGCTCCTACGAGCAGTACTTC
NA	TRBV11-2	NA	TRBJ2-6	CASSLVTVNSGANVLTF	TGTGCCAGCAGCTTAGTTACAGTTAACTCTGGGGCCAACGTCCTGACTTTC
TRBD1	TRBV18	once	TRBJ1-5	CASSRDREAPQHF	TGTGCCAGCTCACGGGACAGGGAGGCACCCCAGCATTTT
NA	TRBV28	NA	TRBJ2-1	CASSSAYNEQFF	TGTGCCAGCAGCTCCGCGTACAATGAGCAGTTCTTC
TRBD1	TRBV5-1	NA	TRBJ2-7	CASSPGQGDVYEQYF	TGCGCCAGCAGCCCTGGCCAGGGGGATGTATACGAGCAGTACTTC
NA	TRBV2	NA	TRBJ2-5	CASSVRDTHETQYF	TGTGCCAGCAGTGTCCGGGACACCCACGAGACCCAGTACTTC
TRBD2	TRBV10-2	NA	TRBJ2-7	CASSESRRTGGSGSPYEQYF	TGCGCCAGCAGTGAGTCAAGAAGGACGGGCGGTAGCGGGAGCCCCTACGAGCAGTACTTC
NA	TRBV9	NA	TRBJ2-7	CASSRGGSSYEQYF	TGTGCCAGCAGCAGGGGAGGAAGCTCCTACGAGCAGTACTTC
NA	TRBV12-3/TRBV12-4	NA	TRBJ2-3	CASTRTDTQYF	TGTGCCAGCACTCGCACAGATACGCAGTATTTT
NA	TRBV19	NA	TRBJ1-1	CASSTGIMNTEAFF	TGTGCCAGTAGCACCGGGATTATGAACACTGAAGCTTTCTTT
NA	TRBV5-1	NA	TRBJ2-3	CASSLDWQGADTQYF	TGCGCCAGCAGCTTGGATTGGCAGGGTGCAGATACGCAGTATTTT
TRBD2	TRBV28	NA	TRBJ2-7	CASSSGGSYEQYF	TGTGCCAGCAGTTCAGGCGGGAGCTACGAGCAGTACTTC
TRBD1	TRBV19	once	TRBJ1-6	CASSTPDRGKNSPLHF	TGTGCCAGTAGTACACCCGACAGGGGGAAAAATTCACCCCTCCACTTT
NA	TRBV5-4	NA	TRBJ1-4	CASSLAVDEKLFF	TGTGCCAGCAGCTTGGCGGTGGATGAAAAACTGTTTTTT
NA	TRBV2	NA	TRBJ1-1	CASSVGPRGTEAFF	TGTGCCAGCAGCGTCGGGCCAAGGGGGACTGAAGCTTTCTTT
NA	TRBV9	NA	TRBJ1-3	CASSRGSVSGNTIYF	TGTGCCAGCAGCCGAGGAAGCGTCTCTGGAAACACCATATATTTT
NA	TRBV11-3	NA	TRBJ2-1	CASSLYGGGDDGDEQFF	TGTGCCAGCAGCTTATATGGAGGGGGCGATGATGGCGATGAGCAGTTCTTC
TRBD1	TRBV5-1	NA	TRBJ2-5	CASSSSSGQGRETQYF	TGCGCCAGCAGCTCATCCAGCGGACAGGGCAGGGAGACCCAGTACTTC
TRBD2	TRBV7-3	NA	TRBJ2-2	CASRRTSGSNTGELFF	TGTGCCAGCAGACGTACTAGCGGCTCTAACACCGGGGAGCTGTTTTTT
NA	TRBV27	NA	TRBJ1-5	CASRRGGRLNQPQHF	TGTGCCAGCAGAAGGGGGGGAAGGTTAAATCAGCCCCAGCATTTT
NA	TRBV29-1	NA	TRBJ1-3	CSVERGSGNTIYF	TGCAGCGTTGAAAGGGGGTCTGGAAACACCATATATTTT